These T cell receptor beta chains were read from a single sample in a study of CD8+ T cells in alopecia areata. Here immunoSEQ multiplex PCR was the method, and the copy in TCRdb shows in-frame clones only, minus some. The sample records roughly 250,000 clones, roughly two thirds being singletons. This sample comprised CD4+ T cells sorted from blood, obtained at week 0. Receptors were obtained from a human donor with alopecia areata. CDR3s include the opening cysteine and the closing phenylalanine or tryptophan. Fields, in order: J gene, V gene, clone size, D gene, CDR3 DNA, CDR3 protein. A D gene is named only where the DNA matches it firmly. Part of the rows lack a size; the others show once, few, many or a class for expanded clones.

TRBJ1-1,TRBV2,few,-,TGTGCCAGCAGTGAAGCGCTTCGGGGACCCATACTGAACGCTGAAGCTTTCTTT,CASSEALRGPILNAEAFF
TRBJ2-3,TRBV29-1,few,-,TGCAGCGCCGGAAGCACAGATACGCAGTATTTT,CSAGSTDTQYF
TRBJ2-7,TRBV4-2,-,TRBD2,TGTGCCAGCAGCCAAGAACTAGCGGGGCTCTACGAGCAGTACTTC,CASSQELAGLYEQYF
TRBJ1-5,TRBV6-1,-,-,TGTGCCAGCAGCGCGGGCGGCAATCAGCCCCAGCATTTT,CASSAGGNQPQHF
TRBJ1-1,TRBV7-2,-,-,TGTGCCAGCAGCTTCGCCCAGGGGAACACTGAAGCTTTCTTT,CASSFAQGNTEAFF
TRBJ2-1,TRBV4-2,-,-,TGTGCCAGCAGCCAAGACTTTTGGAGGGGCCCTTACAATGAGCAGTTCTTC,CASSQDFWRGPYNEQFF
TRBJ2-7,TRBV15,-,-,TGTGCCACCAGCAGAGACCCCCTCTTGAACGAGCAGTACTTC,CATSRDPLLNEQYF
TRBJ2-5,TRBV7-9,few,-,TGTGCCAGCAGCCCTCGGACAGAAGAGACCCAGTACTTC,CASSPRTEETQYF
TRBJ1-4,TRBV7-2,-,-,TGTGCCAGCAGCTTATGGGGCGGGTATGAAAAACTGTTTTTT,CASSLWGGYEKLFF
TRBJ2-6,TRBV30,-,TRBD1,TGTGCCGGACCAGGGGGCGCTGGGGCCAACGTCCTGACTTTC,CAGPGGAGANVLTF
TRBJ2-3,TRBV18,-,-,TGTGCCAGCTCACCAACGGGAACAGATACGCAGTATTTT,CASSPTGTDTQYF
TRBJ2-2,TRBV2,-,TRBD2,TGTGCCAGCAGTGAAGAGCGGGGTCCCGGGGAGCTGTTTTTT,CASSEERGPGELFF
TRBJ1-5,TRBV27,few,-,TGTGCCAGCAGTATAGGGAGCGGGAATCAGCCCCAGCATTTT,CASSIGSGNQPQHF
TRBJ2-5,TRBV5-1,few,-,TGCGCCAGCAGCCTGGATGGGATGACACAAGAGACCCAGTACTTC,CASSLDGMTQETQYF
TRBJ1-2,TRBV30,-,TRBD1,TGTGCCGGTAGTCCGGGACAGGGGTACTATGGCTACACCTTC,CAGSPGQGYYGYTF
TRBJ2-7,TRBV9,few,-,TGTGCCAGCAGCGTAGATGTTAGCTCCTACGAGCAGTACTTC,CASSVDVSSYEQYF
TRBJ2-6,TRBV13,-,-,TGTGCCAGCAGCTTAAATCCGCCCTCTGGGGCCAACGTCCTGACTTTC,CASSLNPPSGANVLTF
TRBJ2-3,TRBV6-5,-,TRBD1,TGTGCCAGCAGTTACGCAGACAGGGGAGGCACAGATACGCAGTATTTT,CASSYADRGGTDTQYF
TRBJ2-5,TRBV14,once,-,TGTGCCAGCAGTGCCGCGGGGATCCCTCAAGAGACCCAGTACTTC,CASSAAGIPQETQYF
TRBJ1-5,TRBV27,-,-,TGTGCCAGCAGTCCCAGAGGACTAAGCAATCAGCCCCAGCATTTT,CASSPRGLSNQPQHF
TRBJ2-2,TRBV30,-,-,TGTGCCTGGAGTGGGGGGTTGAACACCGGGGAGCTGTTTTTT,CAWSGGLNTGELFF
TRBJ2-3,TRBV11-2,-,-,TGTGCCAGCAGTACCGGGGCTAGCGGCACAGATACGCAGTATTTT,CASSTGASGTDTQYF
TRBJ2-5,TRBV11-2,few,TRBD2,TGTGCCAGCAGCCTGGGTGCTAGCGGGGGGGCCTATGGGACCCAGTACTTC,CASSLGASGGAYGTQYF
TRBJ2-7,TRBV5-1,-,-,TGCGCCAGCAGCTTGGTGGGTGAGCCGGGGGAGCAGTACTTC,CASSLVGEPGEQYF
TRBJ2-5,TRBV7-2,few,-,TGTGCCAGCAGCTTAGGACTGCAAGAGACCCAGTACTTC,CASSLGLQETQYF
TRBJ1-6,TRBV5-1,-,TRBD1,TGCGCCAGCAGCGCCGGGACAGGGAATTCACCCCTCCACTTT,CASSAGTGNSPLHF
TRBJ2-1,TRBV27,-,TRBD2,TGTGCCAGCAGTTCCCCAGCGGGGGGGCGTAATGAGCAGTTCTTC,CASSSPAGGRNEQFF
TRBJ2-7,TRBV29-1,-,TRBD1,TGCAGCGCTACTTTTATGAGCTCAGGGGGAAAAGTCTACGAGCAGTACTTC,CSATFMSSGGKVYEQYF
TRBJ2-2,TRBV11-1,-,-,TGTGCCAGCAGCCAATTGCAGGGCACCGGGGAGCTGTTTTTT,CASSQLQGTGELFF
TRBJ1-2,TRBV18,-,-,TGTGCCAGCTCACCACTTGGGTCCCTTTATGGCTACACCTTC,CASSPLGSLYGYTF
TRBJ2-3,TRBV29-1,-,-,TGCAGCGTTGAGGCAGTAACAGATACGCAGTATTTT,CSVEAVTDTQYF
TRBJ1-2,TRBV19,once,TRBD1,TGTGCCAGTAGTATAACGGGACAGGGGAGCGGCTATGGCTACACCTTC,CASSITGQGSGYGYTF
TRBJ2-5,TRBV30,-,TRBD1,TGTGCCTGGAGTGCATGGGACAGGGGGACTGCAGAGACCCAGTACTTC,CAWSAWDRGTAETQYF
TRBJ1-2,TRBV29-1,-,-,TGCAGCTCATCCGGGGGTTACGGCTACACCTTC,CSSSGGYGYTF
TRBJ2-3,TRBV11-2,once,-,TGTGCCAGCAGCCCCTATGGGGGCCGCCCCACAGATACGCAGTATTTT,CASSPYGGRPTDTQYF
TRBJ2-3,TRBV11-2,-,TRBD2,TGTGCCAGCAGGGAATGGGGCAGGACTAGATCAGATACGCAGTATTTT,CASREWGRTRSDTQYF
TRBJ1-5,TRBV30,-,TRBD1,TGTGCCTGGAGCCGGACAGGGGGTAGCAATCAGCCCCAGCATTTT,CAWSRTGGSNQPQHF
TRBJ2-5,TRBV2,few,-,TGTGCCAGCAAGGTACAAGAGACCCAGTACTTC,CASKVQETQYF
TRBJ2-5,TRBV5-1,-,-,TGCGCCAGCAGCTCATCCCCCCGCCGCCAAGAGACCCAGTACTTC,CASSSSPRRQETQYF